This is a list of T cell receptor beta chains from one sample in a study of T cell repertoires in cytomegalovirus infection. No antigen has been identified for these receptors. Each CDR3 protein is one row after TCRdb ran MiXCR on the reads. The sample lists 40,000 to 55,000 distinct CDR3 sequences; over 20% were seen once. Sequences were derived from CD8+ T cells from cultured PBMCs, sampled from culture after CMV antigen stimulation. Receptor source: a human donor in good health (CMV status not recorded). Some clones in this sample may be carry-over from other donors' samples. Each CDR3 is given with its conserved first and last residue. Each record gives: V gene, clone size, J gene, D gene, CDR3 DNA, CDR3 protein. The D gene is left open where the match is weak. Some rows mark clone size as missing; the rest say once, few, many or name a class of expanded clone.

V: TRBV12-3/TRBV12-4; size: NA; J: TRBJ1-4; D: NA; DNA: TGTGCCAGCAGTTGGCGGGGCGCGAATGAAAAACTGTTTTTT; CDR3: CASSWRGANEKLFF
V: TRBV7-6; size: NA; J: TRBJ2-7; D: TRBD1; DNA: TGTGCCAGCAGTTACGGACAGGGATCGCGGGAGCAGTACTTC; CDR3: CASSYGQGSREQYF
V: TRBV4-2; size: few; J: TRBJ2-6; D: TRBD1; DNA: TGTGCCAGCAGCCGACAAGGACAGGGGGCGTCTGGGGCCAACGTCCTGACTTTC; CDR3: CASSRQGQGASGANVLTF
V: TRBV6-1; size: NA; J: TRBJ2-1; D: TRBD2; DNA: TGTGCCAGCAGTCCCCTAGCGGAATACAATGAGCAGTTCTTC; CDR3: CASSPLAEYNEQFF
V: TRBV9; size: many; J: TRBJ1-4; D: NA; DNA: TGTGCCAGCGCCGGGGGTAATGAAAAACTGTTTTTT; CDR3: CASAGGNEKLFF
V: TRBV7-9; size: few; J: TRBJ2-5; D: TRBD2; DNA: TGTGCCAGCAGCTTAGTTGGTAGCGGGGAGACCCAGTACTTC; CDR3: CASSLVGSGETQYF
V: TRBV7-8; size: NA; J: TRBJ2-1; D: NA; DNA: TGTGCCAGCAGCTCGTTAGGGAGCTACAATGAGCAGTTCTTC; CDR3: CASSSLGSYNEQFF
V: TRBV11-3; size: NA; J: TRBJ2-5; D: NA; DNA: TGTGCCAGCAGCCACCGTTCGGGGGAGACCCAGTACTTC; CDR3: CASSHRSGETQYF
V: TRBV6-2/TRBV6-3; size: few; J: TRBJ2-7; D: NA; DNA: TGTGCCAGCAGTTACTCGAGGGGGTGGAACTACGAGCAGTACTTC; CDR3: CASSYSRGWNYEQYF
V: TRBV28; size: many; J: TRBJ2-1; D: TRBD1; DNA: TGTGCCAGCACCTCGGGACAGGGTAGGGTCGATGAGCAGTTCTTC; CDR3: CASTSGQGRVDEQFF
V: TRBV7-6; size: NA; J: TRBJ2-7; D: NA; DNA: TGTGCCAGCAGCTTAGTTCTTCTGGAGCAGTACTTC; CDR3: CASSLVLLEQYF
V: TRBV6-4; size: few; J: TRBJ2-3; D: TRBD1; DNA: TGTGCCAGCAGTGAGACAGGGGGCACAGATACGCAGTATTTT; CDR3: CASSETGGTDTQYF
V: TRBV19; size: NA; J: TRBJ2-3; D: TRBD2; DNA: TGTGCCAGTAGTATATTGGCGGGAGCGAGCACAGATACGCAGTATTTT; CDR3: CASSILAGASTDTQYF
V: TRBV7-8; size: few; J: TRBJ1-1; D: NA; DNA: TGTGCCAGCAGCTTTCGAGGGGTCGCTGAAGCTTTCTTT; CDR3: CASSFRGVAEAFF
V: TRBV7-2; size: NA; J: TRBJ2-7; D: NA; DNA: TGTGCCAGCAGCTTAGCGGGTGGGGCAGGGATACGGGAGCAGTACTTC; CDR3: CASSLAGGAGIREQYF
V: TRBV9; size: many; J: TRBJ2-3; D: NA; DNA: TGTGCCAGCAGCGCGAGCATGGGACGGCTTAGCACAGATACGCAGTATTTT; CDR3: CASSASMGRLSTDTQYF
V: TRBV14; size: NA; J: TRBJ1-1; D: TRBD1; DNA: TGTGCCAGCAGCCAAAGCGGGGTTATCACCGGGACAGGTATGAACACTGAAGCTTTCTTT; CDR3: CASSQSGVITGTGMNTEAFF
V: TRBV7-2; size: NA; J: TRBJ1-3; D: NA; DNA: TGTGCCAGCAGCTTAATCCCCGTCCGGGTAAACACCATATATTTT; CDR3: CASSLIPVRVNTIYF
V: TRBV6-4; size: NA; J: TRBJ2-2; D: NA; DNA: TGTGCCAGCAGTGGGGCAGGGAACACCGGGGAGCTGTTTTTT; CDR3: CASSGAGNTGELFF
V: TRBV7-2; size: NA; J: TRBJ2-2; D: TRBD1; DNA: TGTGCCAGCAGCGCCCCGGGACAGGGTAAAACCGGGGAGCTGTTTTTT; CDR3: CASSAPGQGKTGELFF
V: TRBV6-2/TRBV6-3; size: NA; J: TRBJ1-5; D: NA; DNA: TGTGCCAGCAGTTACTTTGAAGGAGAACTTAGCAATCAGCCCCAGCATTTT; CDR3: CASSYFEGELSNQPQHF
V: TRBV6-1; size: few; J: TRBJ2-7; D: NA; DNA: TGTGCCAGCAGTGAATTTGGAACAGCCTACGAGCAGTACTTC; CDR3: CASSEFGTAYEQYF
V: TRBV4-1; size: few; J: TRBJ1-1; D: NA; DNA: TGCGCCAGCAGCCAAGATAGACCACCGAACACTGAAGCTTTCTTT; CDR3: CASSQDRPPNTEAFF
V: TRBV7-2; size: many; J: TRBJ1-1; D: NA; DNA: TGTGCCAGCAGAAATAAAGCCGGGGGTGGCACTGAAGCTTTCTTT; CDR3: CASRNKAGGGTEAFF
V: TRBV20-1; size: few; J: TRBJ1-1; D: NA; DNA: TGCAGTATCGGGTTGACAGAAGCTTTCTTT; CDR3: CSIGLTEAFF
V: TRBV7-6; size: NA; J: TRBJ1-2; D: TRBD1; DNA: TGTGCCAGCAGCCTAAGTCCCGGGACAGGGTCCGTCTATGGCTACACCTTC; CDR3: CASSLSPGTGSVYGYTF
V: TRBV7-6; size: many; J: TRBJ2-2; D: NA; DNA: TGTGCCAGCAGCCCTAGAGTGGGGAACACCGGGGAGCTGTTTTTT; CDR3: CASSPRVGNTGELFF
V: TRBV6-6; size: NA; J: TRBJ1-1; D: NA; DNA: TGTGCCAGCACCCCACTGGGGGTCGATGAAGGTGCCACTGAAGCTTTCTTT; CDR3: CASTPLGVDEGATEAFF
V: TRBV7-2; size: NA; J: TRBJ2-1; D: NA; DNA: TGTGCCAGCAGCTCCAGAGGACGATTCGGCTACAATGAGCAGTTCTTC; CDR3: CASSSRGRFGYNEQFF
V: TRBV6-6; size: few; J: TRBJ2-1; D: TRBD2; DNA: TGTGCCAGCAGTTACTCGAACAGCGGGGGAATATTTAGGAATGAGCAGTTCTTC; CDR3: CASSYSNSGGIFRNEQFF
V: TRBV6-2/TRBV6-3; size: few; J: TRBJ2-7; D: NA; DNA: TGTGCCAGCAGCCAATCTATCTACGAGCAGTACTTC; CDR3: CASSQSIYEQYF
V: TRBV4-1; size: NA; J: TRBJ2-7; D: NA; DNA: TGCGCCAGCAGCCAAGGATCGAGCTCCTACGAGCAGTACTTC; CDR3: CASSQGSSSYEQYF
V: TRBV7-2; size: NA; J: TRBJ1-1; D: NA; DNA: TGTGCCAGCAGCTTCGAGGGACCGAACACTGAAGCTTTCTTT; CDR3: CASSFEGPNTEAFF
V: TRBV7-9; size: NA; J: TRBJ2-6; D: NA; DNA: TGTGCCAGCAGCTTAGGCAAGGTCTCTGGGGCCAACGTCCTGACTTTC; CDR3: CASSLGKVSGANVLTF
V: TRBV6-2/TRBV6-3; size: NA; J: TRBJ2-1; D: TRBD2; DNA: TGTGCCAGCAGCGCTTCTAGCGGGGGGGGGAATGAGCAGTTCTTC; CDR3: CASSASSGGGNEQFF
V: TRBV7-2; size: NA; J: TRBJ2-7; D: TRBD1; DNA: TGTGCCAGCAGCTCCGGACAGGGAGCCTACGAGCAGTACTTC; CDR3: CASSSGQGAYEQYF
V: TRBV7-9; size: few; J: TRBJ1-2; D: NA; DNA: TGTGCCAGCAGCTTAGGAGACCGGGACGCCGGTGGGGTTCTCAATGGCTACACCTTC; CDR3: CASSLGDRDAGGVLNGYTF
V: TRBV7-9; size: NA; J: TRBJ2-7; D: NA; DNA: TGTGCCAGCAGCTTAGTAGGGACATCCTACGAGCAGTACTTC; CDR3: CASSLVGTSYEQYF
V: TRBV7-2; size: NA; J: TRBJ1-5; D: NA; DNA: TGTGCCAGCAGCGGCACAGATCAGCCCCAGCATTTT; CDR3: CASSGTDQPQHF
V: TRBV7-8; size: NA; J: TRBJ2-1; D: TRBD2; DNA: TGTGCCAGCAGCACTAGCGGGAGGGACAATGAGCAGTTCTTC; CDR3: CASSTSGRDNEQFF
V: TRBV6-2/TRBV6-3; size: few; J: TRBJ1-5; D: TRBD1; DNA: TGTGCCAGCAGCGAGGACAGGGGTGGTAATCAGCCCCTGCATTTT; CDR3: CASSEDRGGNQPLHF
V: TRBV19; size: NA; J: TRBJ2-2; D: TRBD2; DNA: TGTGCCAGTAGTATCGGGGGGACCGGGGAGCTGTTTTTT; CDR3: CASSIGGTGELFF
V: TRBV5-1; size: NA; J: TRBJ2-2; D: TRBD2; DNA: TGCGCCAGCAGCAATAGCGGGGACCACAACGGGGAGCTGTTTTTT; CDR3: CASSNSGDHNGELFF
V: TRBV28; size: NA; J: TRBJ2-7; D: TRBD1; DNA: TGTGCCAGCAGCCGGCGGGGACAGGTCTACGAGCAGTACTTC; CDR3: CASSRRGQVYEQYF
V: TRBV20-1; size: few; J: TRBJ1-1; D: NA; DNA: TGCAGTGCCCAGCCCACGGGGAACACTGAAGCTTTCTTT; CDR3: CSAQPTGNTEAFF
V: TRBV11-3; size: few; J: TRBJ2-4; D: NA; DNA: TGTGCCAGCAGCTTACCGGGAGAAAACATTCAGTACTTC; CDR3: CASSLPGENIQYF
V: TRBV7-6; size: few; J: TRBJ2-2; D: NA; DNA: TGTGCCAGCAGCCGACAGCAGCAGACGAACACCGGGGAGCTGTTTTTT; CDR3: CASSRQQQTNTGELFF
V: TRBV7-2; size: once; J: TRBJ1-1; D: NA; DNA: TGTGCCAGCAGCTTAATCCCAGCTATGAACACTGAAGCTTTCTTT; CDR3: CASSLIPAMNTEAFF
V: TRBV27; size: NA; J: TRBJ1-2; D: NA; DNA: TGTGCCAGCAGTTTATCAAAGGGTAGGGCCTATGGCTACACCTTC; CDR3: CASSLSKGRAYGYTF
V: TRBV4-3; size: NA; J: TRBJ1-4; D: TRBD1; DNA: TGCGCCAGCAGCCATCATCGATTAGGGACAGGGTCAACTAATGAAAAACTGTTTTTT; CDR3: CASSHHRLGTGSTNEKLFF
V: TRBV12-3/TRBV12-4; size: NA; J: TRBJ1-3; D: TRBD1; DNA: TGTGCCAGCAGGCCCTCGGGACAGCGCTCTGGAAACACCATATATTTT; CDR3: CASRPSGQRSGNTIYF
V: TRBV7-9; size: NA; J: TRBJ2-1; D: NA; DNA: TGTGCCAGCAGCCCTTATACTACGAGGGGGGGCAATGAGCAGTTCTTC; CDR3: CASSPYTTRGGNEQFF
V: TRBV7-2; size: NA; J: TRBJ2-7; D: TRBD1; DNA: TGTGCCAGCAGCTTAGACGGAGGCAGGGGGTTCTACGAGCAGTACTTC; CDR3: CASSLDGGRGFYEQYF